Given below is one TCR beta chain in context. These data originate in a study of OX40 agonist ivuxolimab in advanced cancers. V was shortened by 3 bases and J by 5 bases, with 25 bases between the two germline ends. Looked up from germline, CDR1 is KGHSH and CDR2 is LQKENI. The CDR3 sequence is 19 residues long. Using immunoSEQ multiplex PCR, the repertoire was profiled, and TCRdb retains in-frame clones only, with some absent. Found here are 40,000 to 45,000 clones, more than 80% of them singletons; the top ten hold approximately 6%. V and J are TRBV18 and TRBJ2-2, with D unresolved. The sequencing here drew on CD4+ or CD8+ T cells sorted from blood, taken in a trial of the OX40 agonist ivuxolimab. This TCR came from an adult with an advanced solid tumor such as melanoma, head and neck, liver or kidney cancer. The CDR3 region has the DNA TGTGCCAGCTCACCGGAAACTTGGGGATGGCAGGAAAGAACCGGGGAGCTGTTTTTT. It yields the protein CASSPETWGWQERTGELFF.